Described below is a single TCR beta chain sequence and its context. The V end lost 4 bases, the J end lost 0 bases, and 11 bases lay between the germline ends. Looked up from germline, CDR1 is SGHRS and CDR2 is YFSETQ. This CDR3 spans 14 amino acids. The data originate from a study of Ad26.COV2.S vaccination and SARS-CoV-2 variants. Overall study: Into the muscle, Ad26.COV2.S was dosed once or twice, 56 days apart.

Treatment noted: 15 to 20 received Ad26.COV2.S at low or high dose, single or two shots; 5 received placebo; per-sample allocation not given. All samples were drawn on day 63, counting from the first vaccine or placebo injection. The method was immunoSEQ multiplex PCR; TCRdb's version includes in-frame clones alone and lacks a portion of them. This sample has 350,000 to 500,000 clones; roughly 87% occur once, and the top ten carry around 4.2%. The receptor was derived from a person aged 18-60 years who received the Ad26.COV2.S COVID-19 vaccine or a placebo. Sample: peripheral blood, taken in a trial of Ad26.COV2.S vaccine versus placebo. This sequence joins TRBV5-1 and TRBJ2-7; D may be TRBD2 (5 bases). This chain's CDR3 is CASSLDRGSYEQYF. CDR3 in DNA: TGCGCCAGCAGCCTGGACCGGGGCTCCTACGAGCAGTACTTC.